Sequencing of this T cell receptor (beta chain) was carried out in a study of T cell clusters in autoimmune cytopenias. Study-level findings and limits: Compared with active autoimmune hepatitis patients, healthy donors showed approximately 3-fold more exclusive TRB clusters. Primary autoimmune cytopenia patients appeared to lack physiological T cell clusters present in healthy donors. No experiment has yet validated the function of the T cell clusters defined in silico. TRB repertoire shifts in secondary cytopenia and chronic lymphocytic leukemia mostly reflected lymphoma, not autoimmunity.

This clonotype is medium-sized by frequency. Antigen: not known. TRB was amplified by touch-down multiplex PCR, primer pools A and B combined. TCRdb reworked the multiplex PCR reads into one entry per CDR3 protein, no DNA. In total, the table holds about 4,000 distinct CDR3 sequences. Each sample's input was around 250 ng genomic DNA, 38,000 or so genome equivalents. The CDR3 length is 15 residues. CDR1 is SQVTM, CDR2 ANQGSEA, per germline. What was sequenced was peripheral blood. The source of this sequence is a human donor with an autoimmune cytopenia or autoimmune hepatitis (not recorded which). V and J are TRBV29-1 and TRBJ1-2. CDR3 sequence: CSVVMAGKSNYGYTF.